This T cell receptor (beta chain) was observed in a study of blood T cell repertoires in COVID-19. In the authors' methods: Amplification of reference gene primers provided the estimated nucleated cell counts. Only in-frame clones appear in the TCRdb table, and some are missing; sequencing was by immunoSEQ multiplex PCR. V and J calls and clone size are as listed in that table; D and trimming were resolved from the DNA. The sample has roughly 66,000 clones, about 91% seen once. The CDR3 is 14 amino acids. The germline V gene has CDR1 LNHNV and CDR2 YYDKDF (reference sequence). The V and J ends lost 5 bases and 5 bases respectively, with 16 bases between them.

The J gene is TRBJ2-7, the V gene TRBV15; TRBD1 is a possible D gene (6 bases). Sequencing was carried out using peripheral blood. This clonotype was sampled from a human donor with active COVID-19. The donor label of this sample is uncertain. CDR3 sequence (DNA): TGTGCCACCAGCTTCTCCACAGGGTTCGACGAGCAGTACTTC. It translates to CATSFSTGFDEQYF.